Below, 23 T cell receptor beta chains from the same sample are listed, as sequenced in a study of T-cell reconstitution after alpha-beta-depleted transplantation in children. Unique molecular identifiers were built into the TCRbeta library. Each CDR3 protein is one row after TCRdb ran MiXCR on the PCR reads. The sample yields 130,000 to 150,000 distinct CDR3 sequences, 8% to 10% seen once. The specimen comprised PBMCs, mostly from graft donor cells, sampled 180 days after TCRalphabeta/CD19-depleted stem cell transplant. The source is a female patient aged 2-9 years who had a stem cell transplant for congenital amegakaryocytic thrombocytopenia, so the T cells may come from the graft donor.

This clonotype has a count of ten or more. This chain links TRBV7-9 with TRBJ2-3, with TRBD2 matching 7 bases. After removal of 5 bases from V and 2 bases from J, the junction contained 13 bases not matched to a gene. CDR1 is SEHNR, CDR2 FQNEAQ, per germline (reference sequence). The CDR3 length is 17 residues. CDR3 protein: CASSPTRLAAPTDTQYF. CDR3 DNA: TGTGCCAGCAGCCCCACCCGACTAGCCGCTCCCACAGATACGCAGTATTTT.

This sequence joins TRBV10-3 and TRBJ2-7; 11 bases agree with TRBD2. With V trimmed by 4 bases and J by 6 bases, 11 bases remained unmatched. Germline values: CDR1 ENHRY, CDR2 SYGVKD. This CDR3 is 16 amino acids long. CDR3 region: CAISVQLAGEGREQYF. The CDR3 DNA is TGTGCCATCAGTGTCCAACTAGCGGGAGAAGGGCGCGAGCAGTACTTC.

This clonotype occurred many times. V is TRBV9 and J is TRBJ2-7; D remains unclear. Trimming removed 7 bases from V and 6 bases from J, with 17 bases in between. There are 13 residues in the CDR3. In germline, CDR1 is SGDLS, CDR2 YYNGEE. The CDR3 loop reads CASGKKVRIEQYF. CDR3 nucleotide sequence: TGTGCCAGCGGGAAGAAAGTACGGATCGAGCAGTACTTC.

Ten or more counts support this clonotype. The gene calls are TRBV18 and TRBJ1-1; D is ambiguous. Germline values: CDR1 KGHSH, CDR2 LQKENI. CDR3 length: 12 residues. Trimming took off 3 bases at V and 7 bases at J, with 9 bases between the two ends. CDR3 sequence (DNA): TGTGCCAGCTCACCTTTGAATGATGAAGCTTTCTTT. Translation gives CASSPLNDEAFF.

The chain joins TRBV20-1 to TRBJ2-1, with 12 positions matching TRBD2. The V gene's germline CDR1 is DFQATT and CDR2 SNEGSKA (reference sequence). V lost 5 bases to trimming and J lost 6 bases; unmatched junction nucleotides: 17. There are 18 residues in the CDR3. Here the CDR3 reads CSAPRLLAGGPGRNEQFF. The CDR3 DNA is TGCAGTGCTCCGAGATTACTAGCGGGAGGCCCCGGCCGCAATGAGCAGTTCTTC.

This clonotype has more than one count but fewer than ten. The chain employs TRBV20-1 and TRBJ2-2; 7 bases agree with TRBD1. CDR3 length: 12 amino acids. V gave up 6 bases and J gave up 6 bases; unmatched junction bases: 4. From germline, CDR1 is DFQATT and CDR2 SNEGSKA (reference sequence). This CDR3 reads CSAEGAAGELFF. The CDR3 coding sequence is TGCAGTGCAGAGGGGGCAGCCGGGGAGCTGTTTTTT.

This clonotype was recorded many times. The rearrangement joins TRBV28 to TRBJ2-7; D is undetermined. Trimming took 7 bases from V and 1 from J, leaving 11 bases between them. There are 13 residues in the CDR3. Germline V gives CDR1 MDHEN, CDR2 SYDVKM. CDR3 sequence (DNA): TGTGCCAGCACAGCGCCCCTGTCCTACGAGCAGTACTTC. As protein: CASTAPLSYEQYF.

At least ten counts were recorded for this clonotype. J is TRBJ2-3 and V is TRBV14; D unclear. Germline CDR1 SGHDN, CDR2 FVKESK. This CDR3 spans 13 amino acids. V was shortened by 0 bases and J by 4 bases, with 5 bases between the two germline ends. CDR3 region: CASSQELSDTQYF. Written as DNA, the CDR3 is TGTGCCAGCAGCCAAGAGCTTTCAGATACGCAGTATTTT. Together with reference TRBV14 and TRBJ2-3, the CDR3 gives the full variable domain: EAGVTQFPSHSVIEKGQTVTLRCDPISGHDNLYWYRRVMGKEIKFLLHFVKESKQDESGMPNNRFLAERTGGTYSTLKVQPAELEDSGVYFCASSQELSDTQYFGPGTRLTVL.

In its sample, this clonotype was seen many times. The chain carries TRBV10-1 and TRBJ2-5; D is possibly TRBD2 (5 bases). The CDR3 runs to 16 residues. V was clipped by 3 bases and J by 2 bases, with 16 bases between them. The germline CDR1 and CDR2 sequences are WNHNN and SYGVQD (reference sequence). The CDR3 sequence: CASSDFPAAAQETQYF. CDR3 bases: TGCGCCAGCAGTGATTTTCCGGCAGCGGCACAAGAGACCCAGTACTTC.

This chain uses TRBV30 with TRBJ2-7, with 7 bases identical to TRBD1. V lost 2 bases and J lost 2; bases outside the gene matches: 9. This CDR3 is 15 amino acids long. Germline lookup yields CDR1 GTSNPN and CDR2 SVGIG (reference sequence). CDR3 DNA: TGTGCCTGGAGTCGCTCCGGGACAGCCACCTACGAGCAGTACTTC. This sequence encodes CAWSRSGTATYEQYF.

This clonotype was picked up a small number of times. This chain connects TRBV19 to TRBJ2-3; D is uncertain. The germline V and J ends were trimmed by 5 bases and 3 bases, with 15 bases remaining between them. The CDR3 extends over 15 amino acids. Germline CDR1 reads LNHDA; CDR2 reads SQIVND (reference sequence). In nucleotides, the CDR3 is TGTGCCAGTAGTTCCCTGGGATATCAGACAGATACGCAGTATTTT. Its protein is CASSSLGYQTDTQYF.

J is TRBJ2-1 and V is TRBV20-1; 7 nucleotides align to TRBD2. Germline values: CDR1 DFQATT, CDR2 SNEGSKA (reference sequence). V shed 0 bases and J 0 bases; nucleotides not matched to a gene: 5. This CDR3 has 16 amino acids. The CDR3 reads CSARDAGGSSYNEQFF. DNA for the CDR3: TGCAGTGCTAGAGATGCCGGCGGGAGCTCCTACAATGAGCAGTTCTTC.

This clonotype was counted between two and nine times. The V call is TRBV12-5, the J call TRBJ2-3; no definite D call. The CDR3 is 14 residues long. Trimming shortened V by 1 base and J by 0 bases, and 5 bases separated the two germline ends. Germline values: CDR1 LGHNT, CDR2 FRNRAP. In DNA form, the CDR3 reads TGTGCTAGTGGTTTGGCTTTCAGCACAGATACGCAGTATTTT. Protein: CASGLAFSTDTQYF.

There are many counts of this clonotype. V and J are TRBV10-3 and TRBJ1-4; TRBD1 matches 7 bases. Germline values: CDR1 ENHRY, CDR2 SYGVKD. Unmatched junction bases numbered 4, after V lost 5 bases and J lost 4 bases. This CDR3 is built from 14 residues. This CDR3 reads CAISPGQNNEKLFF. The CDR3 DNA is TGTGCCATCAGTCCGGGACAGAATAATGAAAAACTGTTTTTT.

This clonotype was counted ten times or more. V gene TRBV5-1 combines with J gene TRBJ2-3; 7 nucleotides match TRBD1. V shed 3 bases and J 1 base; nucleotides not matched to a gene: 8. There are 16 residues in the CDR3. The germline gives CDR1 SGHRS, CDR2 YFSETQ. CDR3 residues: CASSSRPGTGTDTQYF. Written as DNA, the CDR3 is TGCGCCAGCAGCTCCCGTCCCGGGACAGGCACAGATACGCAGTATTTT.

V usage is TRBV5-1 and J usage is TRBJ2-2, with no clear D. CDR3 length: 15 amino acids. Germline CDR1 is SGHRS and CDR2 is YFSETQ. Deletions cut 5 bases from V and 0 bases from J, with 11 bases between. The CDR3 DNA reads TGCGCCAGCAGGTCCCGCCTGACGAACACCGGGGAGCTGTTTTTT. Encoded protein: CASRSRLTNTGELFF.

This clonotype was seen at least ten times. The V call is TRBV18, the J call TRBJ1-1; the D is unclear. CDR1 is KGHSH and CDR2 is LQKENI in the germline V gene. The CDR3 covers 12 residues. V was shortened by 6 bases and J by 1 base, with 6 bases between the two germline ends. CDR3 sequence (DNA): TGTGCCAGCTCCTACAGGAACACTGAAGCTTTCTTT. Protein sequence: CASSYRNTEAFF. Together with reference TRBV18 and TRBJ1-1, the CDR3 gives the full variable domain: NAGVMQNPRHLVRRRGQEARLRCSPMKGHSHVYWYRQLPEEGLKFMVYLQKENIIDESGMPKERFSAEFPKEGPSILRIQQVVRGDSAAYFCASSYRNTEAFFGQGTRLTVV.

The chain links TRBV10-3 to TRBJ1-2, with a tentative D call TRBD1 (6 bases). Germline V gene data show CDR1 as ENHRY and CDR2 as SYGVKD. Trimming shortened V by 7 bases and J by 5 bases, and 8 bases separated the two germline ends. The CDR3 covers 11 residues. The CDR3 region is CAITQGYGYTF. CDR3 bases: TGTGCCATCACCCAGGGGTATGGCTACACCTTC.

This clonotype appeared many times. The chain carries TRBV5-6 and TRBJ1-2; possible D gene TRBD1, 5 bases. Germline V lookup: CDR1 SGHDT, CDR2 YYEEEE. This CDR3 has 13 amino acids. V was shortened by 4 bases and J by 3 bases, with 10 bases between the two germline ends. The CDR3 DNA reads as TGTGCCAGCAGCCTATCGGGGGACTATGGCTACACCTTC. As protein: CASSLSGDYGYTF. Drawing the rest from reference TRBV5-6 and TRBJ1-2, the complete variable domain is DAGVTQSPTHLIKTRGQQVTLRCSPKSGHDTVSWYQQALGQGPQFIFQYYEEEERQRGNFPDRFSGHQFPNYSSELNVNALLLGDSALYLCASSLSGDYGYTFGSGTRLTVV.

This clonotype has a count of ten or more. The J gene is TRBJ2-3, the V gene TRBV6-5; perhaps TRBD2 as D (5 bases). Trimming left V 2 bases short and J 4 bases short, with 10 bases between. CDR1 is MNHEY, CDR2 SVGAGI, per germline. The CDR3 runs to 14 residues. The CDR3 loop reads CASSYRGDADTQYF. CDR3 nucleotides: TGTGCCAGCAGTTACCGGGGTGACGCAGATACGCAGTATTTT.

In this sample, this clonotype turned up many times. The chain recombines TRBV20-1 with TRBJ2-7; TRBD2 matches at 8 bases. Unmatched junction bases numbered 2, after V lost 1 base and J lost 0 bases. Germline CDR1 is DFQATT and CDR2 is SNEGSKA (reference sequence). This CDR3 is built from 14 residues. The CDR3 reads CSARGGLGSYEQYF. The CDR3 DNA is TGCAGTGCTAGAGGGGGACTAGGCTCCTACGAGCAGTACTTC.

This clonotype has only a few counts. One junction end disagrees with the germline gene, perhaps due to a read error. The chain uses TRBV3-1 and TRBJ1-3; the D is unclear. Germline V CDR1 and CDR2: LGHDT, YNNKEL (reference sequence). The CDR3 runs 12 residues. The CDR3 coding sequence is TGTGCCAGCAGCCCGAATTTCGGCCCTGAACATTTT. Translation: CASSPNFGPEHF.

This clonotype was found many times. The chain has TRBV12-3 or TRBV12-4 and TRBJ1-1, with 11 bases aligning to TRBD1. The trim removed 4 bases at V and 7 bases at J, leaving 5 bases unmatched. The CDR3 loop spans 14 amino acids. The CDR3 sequence: CASSSRTGGFEAFF. The DNA for the CDR3 is TGTGCCAGCAGTTCCCGGACAGGGGGCTTTGAAGCTTTCTTT.